Here is one TCR beta chain with its context. This entry comes from a study of blood T cell repertoires in COVID-19. Across the whole study: There were acute and convalescent COVID-19 samples, and they came from the United States, Italy and Spain.

The table came from immunoSEQ multiplex PCR; TCRdb's copy has only in-frame clones and leaves some out. The profile shows over 150,000 clones, about 90% of them singletons. V lost 4 bases and J lost 5, with 16 bases in between. This CDR3 is built from 14 residues. CDR1 and CDR2 from the germline V gene are SGHDT and YYEEEE. Specimen: PBMCs or T cells enriched from blood (not recorded which). The receptor was isolated from a woman in her forties or fifties who had recovered from COVID-19. The chain is built from TRBV5-6 and TRBJ2-7; D is perhaps TRBD1 (6 bases). The CDR3 DNA reads TGTGCCAGCAGCCCTGTAGGGGGATCCCACGAGCAGTACTTC. Translation: CASSPVGGSHEQYF.